This T cell receptor beta chain originates from a study of CD8 T cells in Susac syndrome. The overall study: Each patient with Susac syndrome, at the time of blood draw, was therapy-naive, on corticosteroids, or on intravenous immunoglobulin alone.

This CDR3 spans 16 amino acids. Trimming removed 0 bases from V and 5 bases from J; junction bases left unmatched: 6. Germline-derived CDR1 and CDR2 are SGHRS and YFSETQ. An amount of RNA that ranged from about 0.45 to 1 ug was reverse transcribed with random hexamers. The CDR3 of TCR beta was amplified by immunoSEQ multiplex PCR across 54 Vbeta and 13 Jbeta. One entry per CDR3 protein results from TCRdb running MiXCR on the immunoSEQ multiplex PCR reads. The sample has about 140,000 distinct CDR3 sequences; more than 85% are singletons. Negative isolation was used for CD8+ and CD4+ T cells, and FACS enrichment was applied to TEMRA cells.

The sequenced sample was CD8+ T cells from PBMCs. The clonotype originates from a human donor with Susac syndrome. The gene calls are TRBV5-1 and TRBJ2-5; 11 positions agree with TRBD1. The CDR3 region is CASSLDWDRGTETQYF. The CDR3, as DNA: TGCGCCAGCAGCTTGGATTGGGACAGGGGGACGGAGACCCAGTACTTC. Combining the CDR3 with reference TRBV5-1 and TRBJ2-5 gives the whole variable domain KAGVTQTPRYLIKTRGQQVTLSCSPISGHRSVSWYQQTPGQGLQFLFEYFSETQRNKGNFPGRFSGRQFSNSRSEMNVSTLELGDSALYLCASSLDWDRGTETQYFGPGTRLLVL.